This T cell receptor beta chain is drawn from a study of T cell repertoires in cytomegalovirus infection. Study-wide context: Indications came from public TCR beta signatures; they pointed to CMV infection and to a matching HLA type.

Study-wide findings and caveats: Summed frequency of public TCR beta families distinguished CMV carriers with the relevant HLA. The ex vivo response showed dominance by HLA-C-restricted CMV-specific TCR beta clonotypes.

Each CDR3 protein gets one entry after TCRdb re-called the reads with MiXCR. The table shows about 320,000 distinct CDR3 sequences, with more than 8% occurring only once. This clonotype was observed at least ten times. Its antigen is unknown. Specimen: PBMCs. This sequence was found in a human donor in good health (CMV status not recorded). Some clones in this sample may be carry-over from other donors' samples.

CDR3 sequence reads: CASILSGPKNTEAFF. CDR3 sequence (DNA): TGTGCCAGCATCCTTTCCGGTCCGAAGAACACTGAAGCTTTCTTT. The rearrangement uses TRBV7-6 and TRBJ1-1, with D unclear. The CDR3 is 15 residues long. Germline CDR1 and CDR2: SGHVS and FNYEAQ. V lost 7 bases, J lost 1 base, and 16 bases lay in between.